This TCR beta chain was sequenced during a study of identical twins. Everyone who gave samples was a healthy Caucasian. This clonotype was seen more than once but under ten times. TCRdb reprocessed the 5' RACE reads via MiXCR and lists one record per CDR3 protein. Of about 340,000 distinct CDR3 sequences detected, more than 9% appear once; the ten largest clones hold 6% to 9%. Germline V gene data show CDR1 as MDHEN and CDR2 as SYDVKM. This CDR3 region has 15 residues. V was cut by 6 bases and J by 3 bases, with 15 bases left in between. This same sample was also taken into another study, of yellow fever vaccine responses in identical twins.

The TCR sequence derives from a woman under 30 in good health. The V call is TRBV28, the J call TRBJ2-1; a possible D gene is TRBD2 (6 bases). Source material: CD8+ T cells sorted from blood. CDR3 sequence reads: CASSPGTGHYNEQFF. The CDR3 nucleotides are TGTGCCAGCAGCCCCGGGACTGGCCACTACAATGAGCAGTTCTTC.